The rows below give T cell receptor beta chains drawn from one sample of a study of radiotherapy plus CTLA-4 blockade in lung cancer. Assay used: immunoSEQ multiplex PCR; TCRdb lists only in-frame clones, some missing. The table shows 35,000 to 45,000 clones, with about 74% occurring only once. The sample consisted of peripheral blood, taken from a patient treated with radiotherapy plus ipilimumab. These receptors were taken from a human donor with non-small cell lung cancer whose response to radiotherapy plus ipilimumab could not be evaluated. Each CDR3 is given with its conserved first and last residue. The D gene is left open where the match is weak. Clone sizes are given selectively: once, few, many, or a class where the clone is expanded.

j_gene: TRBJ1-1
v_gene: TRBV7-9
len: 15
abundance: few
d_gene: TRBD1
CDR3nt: TGTGCCAGCAGCACCCGGACAGGGTTGAACACTGAAGCTTTCTTT
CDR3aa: CASSTRTGLNTEAFF

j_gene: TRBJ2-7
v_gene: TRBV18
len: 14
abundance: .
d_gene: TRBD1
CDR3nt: TGTGCCAGCTCAGGCCGGGACAGGGGTTGGGCGCAGTACTTC
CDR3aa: CASSGRDRGWAQYF

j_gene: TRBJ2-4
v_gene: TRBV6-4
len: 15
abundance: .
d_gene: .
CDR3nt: TGTGCCAGCAGCAGCCTAGGACTAGCCAAAAACATTCAGTACTTC
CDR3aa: CASSSLGLAKNIQYF

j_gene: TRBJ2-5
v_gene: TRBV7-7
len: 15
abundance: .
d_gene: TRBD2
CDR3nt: TGTGCCAGCAGCCAAATACCGGGGGGCCAAGAGACCCAGTACTTC
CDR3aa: CASSQIPGGQETQYF

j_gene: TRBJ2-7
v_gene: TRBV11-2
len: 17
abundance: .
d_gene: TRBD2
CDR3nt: TGTGCCAGCAGCAGGTGGGGTTCGGGGGAGGGGACCTACGAGCAGTACTTC
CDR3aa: CASSRWGSGEGTYEQYF

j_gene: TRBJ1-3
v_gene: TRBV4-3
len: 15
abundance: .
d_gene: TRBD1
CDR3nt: TGCGCCAGCAGCCAACAGACAGGGGGCAGAAACACCATATATTTT
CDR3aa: CASSQQTGGRNTIYF

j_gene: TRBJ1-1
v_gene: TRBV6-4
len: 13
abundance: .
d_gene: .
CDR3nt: TGTGCCAGCAGTGTAGAGGAGAGCACTGAAGCTTTCTTT
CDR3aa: CASSVEESTEAFF

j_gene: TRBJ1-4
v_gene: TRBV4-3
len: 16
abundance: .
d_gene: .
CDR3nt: TGCGCCAGCAGCCAAGCTCGGGGAGCAACTAATGAAAAACTGTTTTTT
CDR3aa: CASSQARGATNEKLFF

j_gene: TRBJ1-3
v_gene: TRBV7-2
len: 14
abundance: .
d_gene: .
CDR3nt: TGTGCCAGCAGCTTAAACGCCAGACTTAACACCATATATTTT
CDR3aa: CASSLNARLNTIYF

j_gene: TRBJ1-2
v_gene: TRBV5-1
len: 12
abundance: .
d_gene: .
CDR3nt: TGCGCCAGCAGCTTGGATGCGGGGGGCTACACCTTC
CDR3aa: CASSLDAGGYTF

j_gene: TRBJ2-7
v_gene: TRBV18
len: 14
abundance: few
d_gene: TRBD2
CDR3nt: TGTGCCAGCTCACCCCCCGGGGGGACCTACGAGCAGTACTTC
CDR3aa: CASSPPGGTYEQYF

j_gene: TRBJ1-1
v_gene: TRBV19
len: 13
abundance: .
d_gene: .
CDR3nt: TGTGCCAGTAGTGAGTCTCTGAACACTGAAGCTTTCTTT
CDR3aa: CASSESLNTEAFF

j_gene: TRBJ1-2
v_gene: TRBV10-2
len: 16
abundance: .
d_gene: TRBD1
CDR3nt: TGCGCCAGCAGTGGGCCGGGGCGACAGGGGGCTAGTGGCTACACCTTC
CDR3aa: CASSGPGRQGASGYTF

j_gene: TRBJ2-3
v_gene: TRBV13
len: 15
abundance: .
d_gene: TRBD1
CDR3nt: TGTGCCAGCAGCGGGCGGACAGGGGGTGCGGATACGCAGTATTTT
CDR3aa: CASSGRTGGADTQYF

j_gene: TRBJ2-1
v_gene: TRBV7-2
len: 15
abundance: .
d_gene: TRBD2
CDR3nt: TGTGCCAGCAGCTTAGGGGGCCAGACTAGCGGTAATCCGTTCTTC
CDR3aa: CASSLGGQTSGNPFF

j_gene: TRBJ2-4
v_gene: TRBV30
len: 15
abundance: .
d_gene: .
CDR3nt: TGTGCCTGGAGTGTTGGAGGTTTCACCAAAAACATTCAGTACTTC
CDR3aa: CAWSVGGFTKNIQYF

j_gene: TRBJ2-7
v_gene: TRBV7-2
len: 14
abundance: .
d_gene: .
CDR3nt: TGTGCCAGCAGCGAGACACGGGGGACCTACGAGCAGTACTTC
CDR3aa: CASSETRGTYEQYF

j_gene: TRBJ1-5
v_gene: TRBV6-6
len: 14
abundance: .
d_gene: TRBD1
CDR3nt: TGTGCCAGCAGTACTCGACAGGGTGATCAGCCCCAGCATTTT
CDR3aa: CASSTRQGDQPQHF

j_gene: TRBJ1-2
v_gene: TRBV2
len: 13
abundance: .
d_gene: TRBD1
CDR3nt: TGTGCCAGCAGTAAGGACAGGGTCTATGGCTACACCTTC
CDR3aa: CASSKDRVYGYTF

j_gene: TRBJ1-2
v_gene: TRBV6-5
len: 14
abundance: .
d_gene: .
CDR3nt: TGTGCCAGCAGTTACGCGGGGCAGACCTATGGCTACACCTTC
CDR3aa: CASSYAGQTYGYTF

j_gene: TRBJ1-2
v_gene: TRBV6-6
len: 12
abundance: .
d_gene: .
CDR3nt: TGTGCCAGCAGTTACTCCAGGGGTGGCTACACCTTC
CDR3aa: CASSYSRGGYTF

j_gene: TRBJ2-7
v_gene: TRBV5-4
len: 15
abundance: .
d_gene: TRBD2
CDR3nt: TGTGCCAGCAGCTTGGGAGCGGGGGGGCTCTACGAGCAGTACTTC
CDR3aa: CASSLGAGGLYEQYF

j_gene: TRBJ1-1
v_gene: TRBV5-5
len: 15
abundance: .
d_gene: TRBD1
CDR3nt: TGTGCCAGCAGCGCTATACAGGGGGCTGGCACTGAAGCTTTCTTT
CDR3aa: CASSAIQGAGTEAFF

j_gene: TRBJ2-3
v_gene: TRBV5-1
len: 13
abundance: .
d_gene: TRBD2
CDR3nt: TGCGCCAGCAGCTTTAGCGGGACAGATACGCAGTATTTT
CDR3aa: CASSFSGTDTQYF

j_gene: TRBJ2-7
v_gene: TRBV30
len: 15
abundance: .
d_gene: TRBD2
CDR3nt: TGTGCCTGGAGTTCAGGGAGCGGGGGGCCCTACGAGCAGTACTTC
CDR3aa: CAWSSGSGGPYEQYF

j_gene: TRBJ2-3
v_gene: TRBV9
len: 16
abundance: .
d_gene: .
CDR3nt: TGTGCCAGCAGCGATCACGGGCGGGTTGGGACAGATACGCAGTATTTT
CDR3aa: CASSDHGRVGTDTQYF

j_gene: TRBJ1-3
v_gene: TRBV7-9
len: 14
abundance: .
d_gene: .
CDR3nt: TGTGCCAGCAGCTTGGGGGGCTCTGGAAACACCATATATTTT
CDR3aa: CASSLGGSGNTIYF

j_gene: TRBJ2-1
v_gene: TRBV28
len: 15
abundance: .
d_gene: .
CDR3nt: TGTGCCAGCAGTTCCCCTTTACGGGGGTACAATGAGCAGTTCTTC
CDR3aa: CASSSPLRGYNEQFF

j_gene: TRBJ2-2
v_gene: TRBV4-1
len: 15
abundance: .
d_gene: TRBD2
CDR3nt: TGCGCCAGCAGCCACGCGGGAGCGAGCACCGGGGAGCTGTTTTTT
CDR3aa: CASSHAGASTGELFF

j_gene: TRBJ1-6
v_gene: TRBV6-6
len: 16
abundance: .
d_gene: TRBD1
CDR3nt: TGTGCCAGCACTATGGACAGGGGGCGCGAAAATTCACCCCTCCACTTT
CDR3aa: CASTMDRGRENSPLHF

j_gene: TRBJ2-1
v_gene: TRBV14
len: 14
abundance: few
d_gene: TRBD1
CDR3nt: TGTGCCAGCAGCCAAGACAGGGGGCGCGGTGAGCAGTTCTTC
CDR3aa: CASSQDRGRGEQFF

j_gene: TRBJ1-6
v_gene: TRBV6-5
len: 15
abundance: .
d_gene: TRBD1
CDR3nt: TGTGCCAGCAGTTACGAACAGGGGTACAATTCACCCCTCCACTTT
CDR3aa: CASSYEQGYNSPLHF

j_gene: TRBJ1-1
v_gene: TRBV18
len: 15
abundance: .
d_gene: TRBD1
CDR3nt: TGTGCCAGCTCACCACGACAGGGGGCAGGCACTGAAGCTTTCTTT
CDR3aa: CASSPRQGAGTEAFF

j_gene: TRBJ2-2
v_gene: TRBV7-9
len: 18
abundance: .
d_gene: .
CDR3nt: TGTGCCAGCAGCTTAGTCGGGCGGGCGCTAGTTGGCACCGGGGAGCTGTTTTTT
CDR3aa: CASSLVGRALVGTGELFF

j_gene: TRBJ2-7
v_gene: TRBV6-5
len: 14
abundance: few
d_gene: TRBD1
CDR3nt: TGTGCCAGCAGTTATGGACAGGGGGCGGTCGAGCAGTACTTC
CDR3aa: CASSYGQGAVEQYF

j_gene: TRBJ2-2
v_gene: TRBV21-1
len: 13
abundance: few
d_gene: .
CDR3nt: TGTGCCAGCAGCAAAACAGGCACCGGGGAGCTGTTTTTT
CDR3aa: CASSKTGTGELFF

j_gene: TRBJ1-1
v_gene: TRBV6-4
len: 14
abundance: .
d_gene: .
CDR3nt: TGTGCCAGCAGCGCCTCGACGGGGAACACTGAAGCTTTCTTT
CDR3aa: CASSASTGNTEAFF

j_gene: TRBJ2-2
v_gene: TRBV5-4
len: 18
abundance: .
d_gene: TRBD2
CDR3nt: TGTGCCAGCAGCCCGGGATTAGCGGGGGGGAAGAACACCGGGGAGCTGTTTTTT
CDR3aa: CASSPGLAGGKNTGELFF

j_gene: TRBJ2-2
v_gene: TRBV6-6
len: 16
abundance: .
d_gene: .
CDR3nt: TGTGCCAGCAGTTACTATAGGGGTTCGAGCGCCGGGGAGCTGTTTTTT
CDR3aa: CASSYYRGSSAGELFF

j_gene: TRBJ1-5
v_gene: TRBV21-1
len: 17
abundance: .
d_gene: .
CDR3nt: TGTGCCAGCCAAAAGGAGGGACGACTTTATAGCAATCAGCCCCAGCATTTT
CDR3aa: CASQKEGRLYSNQPQHF

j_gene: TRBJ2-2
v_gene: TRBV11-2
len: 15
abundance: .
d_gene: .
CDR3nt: TGTGCCAGCAGCCGGACATACGCGAACACCGGGGAGCTGTTTTTT
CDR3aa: CASSRTYANTGELFF

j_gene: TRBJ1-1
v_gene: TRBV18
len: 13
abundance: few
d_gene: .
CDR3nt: TGTGCCAGCTCACCAACCTCCGGGACTGAAGCTTTCTTT
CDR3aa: CASSPTSGTEAFF

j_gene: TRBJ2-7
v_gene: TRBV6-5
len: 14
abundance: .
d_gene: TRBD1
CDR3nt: TGTGCCAGCAGTTATGGGACAGGGGCCTACGAGCAGTACTTC
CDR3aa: CASSYGTGAYEQYF

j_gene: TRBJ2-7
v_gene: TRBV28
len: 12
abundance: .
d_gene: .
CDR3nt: TGTGCCAGCTCCGGGATAACCTACGAGCAGTACTTC
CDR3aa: CASSGITYEQYF

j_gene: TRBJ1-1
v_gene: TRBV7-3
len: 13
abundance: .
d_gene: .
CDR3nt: TGTGCCAGCAGCTTTAGCGGGAACACTGAAGCTTTCTTT
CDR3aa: CASSFSGNTEAFF

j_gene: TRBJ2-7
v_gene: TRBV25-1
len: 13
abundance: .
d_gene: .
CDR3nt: TGTGCCAGCAGTGAATATGAGGACTACGAGCAGTACTTC
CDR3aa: CASSEYEDYEQYF

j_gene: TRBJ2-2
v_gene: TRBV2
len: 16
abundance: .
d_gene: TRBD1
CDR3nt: TGTGCCAGCAGTATTCAGGGGGCAGAGAACACCGGGGAGCTGTTTTTT
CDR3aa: CASSIQGAENTGELFF

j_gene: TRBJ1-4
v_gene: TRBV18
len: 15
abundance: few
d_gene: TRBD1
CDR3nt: TGTGCCAGCTCAGCCACAGGGGTGGCTAATGAAAAACTGTTTTTT
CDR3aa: CASSATGVANEKLFF

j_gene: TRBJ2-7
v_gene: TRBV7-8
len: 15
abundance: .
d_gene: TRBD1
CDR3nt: TGTGCCAGCAGCCCCGGAGGGACAGGGCCCTACGAGCAGTACTTC
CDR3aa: CASSPGGTGPYEQYF